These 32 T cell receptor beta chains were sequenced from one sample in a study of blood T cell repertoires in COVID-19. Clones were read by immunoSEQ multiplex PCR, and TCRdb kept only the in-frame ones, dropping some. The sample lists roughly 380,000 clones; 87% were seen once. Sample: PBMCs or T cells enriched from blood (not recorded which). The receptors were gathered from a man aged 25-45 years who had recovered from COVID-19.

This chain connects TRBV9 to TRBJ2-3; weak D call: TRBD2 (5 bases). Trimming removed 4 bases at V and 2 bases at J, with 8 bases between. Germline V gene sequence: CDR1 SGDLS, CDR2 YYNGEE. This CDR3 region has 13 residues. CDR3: CASSFRDTDTQYF. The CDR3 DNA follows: TGTGCCAGCAGCTTCCGGGACACAGATACGCAGTATTTT.

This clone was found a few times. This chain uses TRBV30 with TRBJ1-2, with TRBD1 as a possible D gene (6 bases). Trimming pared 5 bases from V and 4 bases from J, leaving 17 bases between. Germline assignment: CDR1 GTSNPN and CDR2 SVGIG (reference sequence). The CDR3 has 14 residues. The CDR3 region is CAWEYRDRSYGYTF. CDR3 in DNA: TGTGCCTGGGAGTACAGGGACCGCTCCTATGGCTACACCTTC.

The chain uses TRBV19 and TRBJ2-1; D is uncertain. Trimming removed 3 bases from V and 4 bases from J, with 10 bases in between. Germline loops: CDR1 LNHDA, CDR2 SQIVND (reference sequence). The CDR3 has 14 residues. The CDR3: CASSIGQLYNEQFF. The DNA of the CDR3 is TGTGCCAGTAGTATTGGGCAGCTATACAATGAGCAGTTCTTC.

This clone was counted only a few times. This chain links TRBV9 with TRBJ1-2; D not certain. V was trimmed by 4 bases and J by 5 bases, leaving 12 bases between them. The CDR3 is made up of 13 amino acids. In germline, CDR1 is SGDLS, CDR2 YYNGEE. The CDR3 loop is CASSSKRVYGYTF. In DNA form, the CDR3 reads TGTGCCAGCAGCTCCAAGAGGGTTTATGGCTACACCTTC.

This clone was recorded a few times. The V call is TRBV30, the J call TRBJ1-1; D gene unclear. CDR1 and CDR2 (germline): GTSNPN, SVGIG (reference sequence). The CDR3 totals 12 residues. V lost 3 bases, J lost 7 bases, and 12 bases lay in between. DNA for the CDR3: TGTGCCTGGAGGAACGGGTTAAGTGAAGCTTTCTTT. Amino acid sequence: CAWRNGLSEAFF.

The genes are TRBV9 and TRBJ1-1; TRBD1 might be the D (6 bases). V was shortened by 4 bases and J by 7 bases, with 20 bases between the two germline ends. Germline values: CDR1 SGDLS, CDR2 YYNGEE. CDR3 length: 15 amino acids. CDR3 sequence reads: CASSPSGQLPNEAFF. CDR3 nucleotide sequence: TGTGCCAGCAGCCCCAGCGGACAGCTACCCAATGAAGCTTTCTTT.

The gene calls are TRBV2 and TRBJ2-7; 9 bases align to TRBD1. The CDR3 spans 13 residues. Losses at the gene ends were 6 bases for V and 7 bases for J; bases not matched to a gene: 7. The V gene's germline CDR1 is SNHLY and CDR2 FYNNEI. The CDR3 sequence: CASRGQGPWEQYF. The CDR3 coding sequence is TGTGCCAGCAGAGGACAGGGGCCGTGGGAGCAGTACTTC.

CDR3 sequence reads: CASSLDSRNTIYF. For the CDR3, the DNA is TGCGCCAGCAGCCTCGACAGCCGCAACACCATATATTTT. The chain has TRBV5-1 and TRBJ1-3; weak D call: TRBD1 (5 bases). Per the germline V gene, CDR1 is SGHRS and CDR2 is YFSETQ. V lost 4 bases, J lost 7 bases, and 12 bases lay in between. CDR3 length: 13 residues. The full variable domain, its missing parts supplied by reference TRBV5-1 and TRBJ1-3, is KAGVTQTPRYLIKTRGQQVTLSCSPISGHRSVSWYQQTPGQGLQFLFEYFSETQRNKGNFPGRFSGRQFSNSRSEMNVSTLELGDSALYLCASSLDSRNTIYFGEGSWLTVV.

The CDR3 is CASSPTSGEFYEQYF. The CDR3 bases are TGTGCCAGCAGCCCGACTAGCGGGGAATTCTACGAGCAGTACTTC. This chain uses TRBV9 with TRBJ2-7; TRBD2 aligns across 11 bases. This CDR3 spans 15 amino acids. V was pared by 4 bases and J by 3 bases, with 6 bases of the junction left unmatched. Germline V gene sequence: CDR1 SGDLS, CDR2 YYNGEE.

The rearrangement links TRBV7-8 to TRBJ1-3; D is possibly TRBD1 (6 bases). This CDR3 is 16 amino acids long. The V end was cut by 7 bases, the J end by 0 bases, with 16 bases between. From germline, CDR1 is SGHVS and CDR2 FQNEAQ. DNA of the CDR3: TGTGCCAGCATCCAGGGGTTAACTGGCTCTGGAAACACCATATATTTT. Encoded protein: CASIQGLTGSGNTIYF.

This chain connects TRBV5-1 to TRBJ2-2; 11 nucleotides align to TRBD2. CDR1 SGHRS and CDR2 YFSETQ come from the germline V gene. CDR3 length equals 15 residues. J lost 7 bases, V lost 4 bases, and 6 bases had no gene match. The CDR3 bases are TGCGCCAGCAGCCCACCGACTAGCGGGGACGGGGAGCTGTTTTTT. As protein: CASSPPTSGDGELFF.

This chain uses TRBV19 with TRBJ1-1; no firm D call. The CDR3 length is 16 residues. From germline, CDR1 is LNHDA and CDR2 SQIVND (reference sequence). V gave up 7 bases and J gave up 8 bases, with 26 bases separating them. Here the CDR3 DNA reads TGTGCCAGTATCATCTCTCCTTTGGCCGACAAGGTAGAAGCTTTCTTT. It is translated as CASIISPLADKVEAFF.

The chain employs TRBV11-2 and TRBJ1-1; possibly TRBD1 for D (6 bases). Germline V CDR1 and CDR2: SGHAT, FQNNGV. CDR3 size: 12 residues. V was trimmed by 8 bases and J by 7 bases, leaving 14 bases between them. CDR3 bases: TGTGCCAGCTCCTGGGGGGGGCATGAAGCTTTCTTT. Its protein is CASSWGGHEAFF.

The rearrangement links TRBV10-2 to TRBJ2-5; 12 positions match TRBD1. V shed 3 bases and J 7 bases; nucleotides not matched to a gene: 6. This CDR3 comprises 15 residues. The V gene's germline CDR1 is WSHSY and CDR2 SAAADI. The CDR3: CASSETGTGGATQYF. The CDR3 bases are TGCGCCAGCAGTGAAACCGGGACAGGGGGCGCGACCCAGTACTTC.

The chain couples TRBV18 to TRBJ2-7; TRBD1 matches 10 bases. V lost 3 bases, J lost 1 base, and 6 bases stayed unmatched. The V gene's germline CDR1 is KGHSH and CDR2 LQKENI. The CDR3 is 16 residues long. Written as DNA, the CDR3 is TGTGCCAGCTCACCGCGGGGGACAGGGGTATCCTACGAGCAGTACTTC. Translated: CASSPRGTGVSYEQYF.

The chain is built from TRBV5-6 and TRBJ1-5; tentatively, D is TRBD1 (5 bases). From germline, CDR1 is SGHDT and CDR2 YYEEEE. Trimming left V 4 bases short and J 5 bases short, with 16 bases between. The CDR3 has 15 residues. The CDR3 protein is CASSPWQGTHQPQHF. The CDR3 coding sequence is TGTGCCAGCAGCCCCTGGCAGGGAACACATCAGCCCCAGCATTTT.

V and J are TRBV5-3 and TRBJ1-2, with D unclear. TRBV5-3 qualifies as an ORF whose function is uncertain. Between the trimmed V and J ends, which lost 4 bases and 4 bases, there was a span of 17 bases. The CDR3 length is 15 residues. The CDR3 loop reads CARSLTSTGGYGYTF. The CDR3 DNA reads TGTGCCAGAAGCCTCACATCGACCGGAGGCTATGGCTACACCTTC.

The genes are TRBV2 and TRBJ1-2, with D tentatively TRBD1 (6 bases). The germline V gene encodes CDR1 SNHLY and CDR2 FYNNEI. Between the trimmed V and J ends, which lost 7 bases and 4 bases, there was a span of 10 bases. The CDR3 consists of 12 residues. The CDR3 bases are TGTGCCAGCAACCCAGGGGTCTATGGCTACACCTTC. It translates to CASNPGVYGYTF. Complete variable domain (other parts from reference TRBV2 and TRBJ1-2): EPEVTQTPSHQVTQMGQEVILRCVPISNHLYFYWYRQILGQKVEFLVSFYNNEISEKSEIFDDQFSVERPDGSNFTLKIRSTKLEDSAMYFCASNPGVYGYTFGSGTRLTVV.

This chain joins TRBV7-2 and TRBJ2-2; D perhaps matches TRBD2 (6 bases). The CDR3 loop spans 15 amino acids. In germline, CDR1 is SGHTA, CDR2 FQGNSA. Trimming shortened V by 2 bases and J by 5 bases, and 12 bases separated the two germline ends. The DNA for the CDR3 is TGTGCCAGCAGCTTAATCGGGGGAGGAACCGGGGAGCTGTTTTTT. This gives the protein CASSLIGGGTGELFF.

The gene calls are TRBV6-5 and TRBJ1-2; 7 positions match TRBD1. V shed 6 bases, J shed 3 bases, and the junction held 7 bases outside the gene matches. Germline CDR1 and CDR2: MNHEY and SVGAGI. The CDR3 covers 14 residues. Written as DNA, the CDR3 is TGTGCCAGCAGCCCGACCGGACAGGACTATGGCTACACCTTC. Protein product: CASSPTGQDYGYTF.

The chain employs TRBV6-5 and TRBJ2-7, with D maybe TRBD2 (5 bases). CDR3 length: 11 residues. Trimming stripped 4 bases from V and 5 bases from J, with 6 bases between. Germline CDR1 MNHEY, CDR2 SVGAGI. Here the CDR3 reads CASSSGDEQYF. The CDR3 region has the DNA TGTGCCAGCAGTTCCGGGGACGAGCAGTACTTC.

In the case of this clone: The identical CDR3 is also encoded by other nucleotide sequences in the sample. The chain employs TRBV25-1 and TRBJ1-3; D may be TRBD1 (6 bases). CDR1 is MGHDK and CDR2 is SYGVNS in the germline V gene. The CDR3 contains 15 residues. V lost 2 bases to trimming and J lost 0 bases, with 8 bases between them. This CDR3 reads CASSETGLSGNTIYF. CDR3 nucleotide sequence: TGTGCCAGCAGTGAAACAGGGCTCTCTGGAAACACCATATATTTT. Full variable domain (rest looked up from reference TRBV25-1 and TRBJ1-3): EADIYQTPRYLVIGTGKKITLECSQTMGHDKMYWYQQDPGMELHLIHYSYGVNSTEKGDLSSESTVSRIRTEHFPLTLESARPSHTSQYLCASSETGLSGNTIYFGEGSWLTVV.

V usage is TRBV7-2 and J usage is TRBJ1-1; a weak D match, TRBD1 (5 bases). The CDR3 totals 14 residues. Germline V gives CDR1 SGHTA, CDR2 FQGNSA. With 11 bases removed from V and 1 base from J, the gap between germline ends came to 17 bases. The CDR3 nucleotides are TGTGCCGGGGGGGGAGGGGAGTCGAACACTGAAGCTTTCTTT. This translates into CAGGGGESNTEAFF.

The CDR3 region is CASSLHGQGAEAFF. In DNA form, the CDR3 reads TGTGCCAGCAGCCTCCACGGACAGGGGGCTGAAGCTTTCTTT. The J gene is TRBJ1-1, the V gene TRBV14; 10 bases fit TRBD1. Losses at the gene ends were 4 bases for V and 6 bases for J; bases not matched to a gene: 5. The CDR3 sequence is 14 residues long. The germline gives CDR1 SGHDN, CDR2 FVKESK.

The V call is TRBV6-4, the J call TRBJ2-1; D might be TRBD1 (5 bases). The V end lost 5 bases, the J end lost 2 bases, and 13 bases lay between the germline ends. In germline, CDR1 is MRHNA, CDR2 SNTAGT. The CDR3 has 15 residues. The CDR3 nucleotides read TGTGCCAGCAGTAAGGACATGTCGACCTACAATGAGCAGTTCTTC. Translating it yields CASSKDMSTYNEQFF.

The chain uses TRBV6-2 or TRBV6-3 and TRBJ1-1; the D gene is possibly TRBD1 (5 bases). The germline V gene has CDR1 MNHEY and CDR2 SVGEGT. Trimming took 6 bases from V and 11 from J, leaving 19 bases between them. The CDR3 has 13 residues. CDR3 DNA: TGTGCCAGCAGCCTGGACGGGGGACTGCTTGCTTTCTTT. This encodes CASSLDGGLLAFF.

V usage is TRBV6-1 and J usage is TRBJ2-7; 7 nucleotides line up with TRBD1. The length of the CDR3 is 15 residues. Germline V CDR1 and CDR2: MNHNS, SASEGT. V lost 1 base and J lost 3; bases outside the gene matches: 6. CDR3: CASSEVLGQYYEQYF. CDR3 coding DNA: TGTGCCAGCAGTGAAGTATTGGGACAGTACTACGAGCAGTACTTC.

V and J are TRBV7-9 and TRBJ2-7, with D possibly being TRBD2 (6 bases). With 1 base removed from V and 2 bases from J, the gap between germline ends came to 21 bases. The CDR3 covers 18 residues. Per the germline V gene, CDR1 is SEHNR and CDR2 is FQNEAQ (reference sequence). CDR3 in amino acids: CASSLGGTSHKLAYEQYF. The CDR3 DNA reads TGTGCCAGCAGCTTAGGCGGGACCTCTCATAAACTGGCCTACGAGCAGTACTTC.

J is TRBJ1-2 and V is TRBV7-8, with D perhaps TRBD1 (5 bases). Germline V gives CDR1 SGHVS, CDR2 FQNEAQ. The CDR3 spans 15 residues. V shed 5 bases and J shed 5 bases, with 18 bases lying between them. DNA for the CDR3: TGTGCCAGCAGCCCCAATCAGGGCTCGAGGTATGGCTACACCTTC. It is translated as CASSPNQGSRYGYTF.

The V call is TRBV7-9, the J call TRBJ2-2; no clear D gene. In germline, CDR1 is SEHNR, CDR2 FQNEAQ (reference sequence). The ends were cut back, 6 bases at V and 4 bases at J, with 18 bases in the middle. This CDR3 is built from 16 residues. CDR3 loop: CASSSASGFSTGELFF. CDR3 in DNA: TGTGCCAGCAGTTCCGCCTCCGGGTTCAGCACCGGGGAGCTGTTTTTT.

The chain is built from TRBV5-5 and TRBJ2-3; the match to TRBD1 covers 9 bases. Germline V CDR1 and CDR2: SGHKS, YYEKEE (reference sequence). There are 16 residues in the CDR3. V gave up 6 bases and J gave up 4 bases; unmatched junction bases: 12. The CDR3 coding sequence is TGTGCCAGCACCAAACCTGGGACAGGGCTTTCAGATACGCAGTATTTT. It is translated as CASTKPGTGLSDTQYF.

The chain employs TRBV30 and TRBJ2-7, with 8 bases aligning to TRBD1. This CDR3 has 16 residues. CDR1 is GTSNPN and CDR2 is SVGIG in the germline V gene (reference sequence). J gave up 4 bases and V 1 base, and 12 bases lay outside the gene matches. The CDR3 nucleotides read TGTGCCTGGAGTGGAGGACTGGGGACAGGATGGTACGAGCAGTACTTC. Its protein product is CAWSGGLGTGWYEQYF.